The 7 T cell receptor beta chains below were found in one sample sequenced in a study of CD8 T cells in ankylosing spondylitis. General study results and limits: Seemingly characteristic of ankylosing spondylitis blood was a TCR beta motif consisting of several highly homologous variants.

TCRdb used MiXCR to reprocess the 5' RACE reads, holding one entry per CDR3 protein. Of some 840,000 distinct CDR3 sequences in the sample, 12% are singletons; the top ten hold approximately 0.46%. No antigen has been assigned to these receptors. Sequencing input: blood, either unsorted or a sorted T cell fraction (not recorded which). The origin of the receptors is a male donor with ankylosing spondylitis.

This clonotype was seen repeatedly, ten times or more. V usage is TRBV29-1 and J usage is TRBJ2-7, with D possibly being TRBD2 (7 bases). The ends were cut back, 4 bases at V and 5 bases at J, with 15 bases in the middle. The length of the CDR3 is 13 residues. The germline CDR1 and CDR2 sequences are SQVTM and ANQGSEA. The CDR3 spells CSVGGGRGDEQYF. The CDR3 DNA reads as TGCAGCGTTGGGGGGGGCCGGGGAGACGAGCAGTACTTC.

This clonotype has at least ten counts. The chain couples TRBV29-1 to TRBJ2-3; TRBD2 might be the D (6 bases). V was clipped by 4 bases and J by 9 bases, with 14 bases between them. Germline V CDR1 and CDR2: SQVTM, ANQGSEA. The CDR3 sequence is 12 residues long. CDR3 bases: TGCAGCGTTGGGCCACGGGGGTTAACGCAGTATTTT. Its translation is CSVGPRGLTQYF.

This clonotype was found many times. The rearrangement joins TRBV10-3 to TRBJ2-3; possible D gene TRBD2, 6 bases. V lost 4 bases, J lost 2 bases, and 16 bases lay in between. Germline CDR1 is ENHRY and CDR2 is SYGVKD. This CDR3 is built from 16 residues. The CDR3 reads CAISGSIGRNTDTQYF. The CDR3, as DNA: TGTGCCATCAGTGGTAGTATAGGGAGGAACACAGATACGCAGTATTTT.

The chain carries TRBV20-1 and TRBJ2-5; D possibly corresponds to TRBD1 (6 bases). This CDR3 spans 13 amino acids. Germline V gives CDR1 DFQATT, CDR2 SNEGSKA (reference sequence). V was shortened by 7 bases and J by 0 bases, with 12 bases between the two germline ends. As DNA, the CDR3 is TGCAGTGGGTGGGGGCAGAACCAAGAGACCCAGTACTTC. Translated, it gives CSGWGQNQETQYF.

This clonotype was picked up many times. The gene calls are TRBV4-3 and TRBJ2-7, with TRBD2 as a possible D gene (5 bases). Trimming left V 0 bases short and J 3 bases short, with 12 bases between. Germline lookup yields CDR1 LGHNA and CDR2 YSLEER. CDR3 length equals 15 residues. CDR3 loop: CASSQDQRGFYEQYF. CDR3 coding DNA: TGCGCCAGCAGCCAAGATCAAAGAGGGTTCTACGAGCAGTACTTC.

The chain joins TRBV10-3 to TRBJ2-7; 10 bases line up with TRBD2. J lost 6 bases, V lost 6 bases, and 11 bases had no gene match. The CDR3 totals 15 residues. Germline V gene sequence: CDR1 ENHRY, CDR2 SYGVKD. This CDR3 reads CAIRAGLAETFEQYF. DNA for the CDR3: TGTGCCATCAGAGCCGGACTAGCGGAGACCTTCGAGCAGTACTTC.

The chain's CDR3 is CSARNPVSGGDTDTQYF. CDR3 DNA sequence: TGCAGTGCTAGGAATCCGGTTAGCGGGGGGGATACAGATACGCAGTATTTT. The chain links TRBV20-1 to TRBJ2-3, with 11 bases identical to TRBD2. The CDR3 covers 17 residues. Looked up from germline, CDR1 is DFQATT and CDR2 is SNEGSKA (reference sequence). V lost 3 bases, J lost 3 bases, and 11 bases stayed unmatched.